The 5 T cell receptor beta chains below were found in one sample sequenced in a study of naive and memory T cell subsets. Both TRBC1 and TRBC2 were covered by a beta constant-region primer of two equimolar oligonucleotides. Four rounds of PCR amplified the ligated cDNA using nested alpha and beta constant-region primers plus SP2. TCRdb processed the UMI-ligation and nested PCR reads anew with MiXCR; each CDR3 protein has one entry. This sample yields some 110,000 distinct CDR3 sequences, of which 36% are seen a single time; more than 0.8% belongs to the top ten. The specimen sequenced was central memory CD4+ T cells from blood. The source is a human donor in good health.

This clonotype was seen a handful of times. The chain recombines TRBV30 with TRBJ2-7; D is perhaps TRBD2 (5 bases). This CDR3 is 13 amino acids long. V lost 0 bases and J 3 bases, leaving 9 bases between the germline ends. Germline V gene sequence: CDR1 GTSNPN, CDR2 SVGIG (reference sequence). CDR3 residues: CAWSVSGNYEQYF. CDR3 DNA sequence: TGTGCCTGGAGTGTGAGCGGAAACTACGAGCAGTACTTC.

This clonotype was picked up many times. CDR3: CASSQIGQQIEAFF. For the CDR3, the DNA is TGTGCCAGCAGTCAAATTGGACAGCAAATTGAAGCTTTCTTT. This rearrangement joins TRBV28 to TRBJ1-1; D may be TRBD1 (6 bases). The CDR3 spans 14 residues. V was clipped by 5 bases and J by 7 bases, with 17 bases between them. Germline-derived CDR1 and CDR2 are MDHEN and SYDVKM.

This chain uses TRBV14 with TRBJ2-3, with TRBD2 as a possible D gene (6 bases). The germline V and J ends were trimmed by 4 bases and 6 bases, with 20 bases remaining between them. Germline V gene lookup returns CDR1 SGHDN and CDR2 FVKESK. This CDR3 has 16 amino acids. CDR3 loop: CASSPWGSGHTDTQYF. The CDR3 nucleotides are TGTGCCAGCAGCCCTTGGGGTAGCGGTCACACGGATACGCAGTATTTT.

A few counts support this clonotype. The rearrangement links TRBV7-8 to TRBJ2-5, with 7 bases aligning to TRBD1. Germline V gene lookup returns CDR1 SGHVS and CDR2 FQNEAQ. V was pared by 8 bases and J by 3 bases, with 12 bases of the junction left unmatched. This CDR3 contains 15 residues. The chain's CDR3 is CASGTAGNPKETQYF. The CDR3 DNA is TGTGCCAGCGGGACAGCAGGGAATCCTAAAGAGACCCAGTACTTC.

This clonotype occurred a few times. The CDR3 DNA reads TGTGCCAGCTCACAGGCGGGGGGGATCGACGAGCAGTACTTC. As protein: CASSQAGGIDEQYF. The V and J genes are TRBV18 and TRBJ2-7; TRBD2 aligns across 9 bases. The CDR3 runs to 14 residues. Germline CDR1 KGHSH, CDR2 LQKENI. J gave up 5 bases and V 4 bases, and 6 bases lay outside the gene matches. Complete variable domain (other parts from reference TRBV18 and TRBJ2-7): NAGVMQNPRHLVRRRGQEARLRCSPMKGHSHVYWYRQLPEEGLKFMVYLQKENIIDESGMPKERFSAEFPKEGPSILRIQQVVRGDSAAYFCASSQAGGIDEQYFGPGTRLTVT.